What follows are 11 T cell receptor beta chains derived from one specimen sequenced in a study of blood T cell repertoires in COVID-19. Clones were read by immunoSEQ multiplex PCR, and TCRdb kept only the in-frame ones, dropping some. The sample records about 220,000 clones, roughly 85% being singletons. The sample comprised peripheral blood. Receptors were obtained from a man between 25 and 39 years old who had recovered from COVID-19.

This clone has only one observation. V is TRBV19 and J is TRBJ1-2; D gene uncertain. Trimming took 1 base from V and 2 from J, leaving 14 bases between them. Germline CDR1 LNHDA, CDR2 SQIVND (reference sequence). There are 16 residues in the CDR3. The CDR3 sequence: CASSIGALGGNYGYTF. The CDR3 region has the DNA TGTGCCAGTAGTATAGGGGCGCTCGGTGGCAACTATGGCTACACCTTC.

The chain recombines TRBV6-5 with TRBJ2-1; unclear D gene. The CDR3 is 15 residues long. Germline values: CDR1 MNHEY, CDR2 SVGAGI. V was clipped by 2 bases and J by 3 bases, with 11 bases between them. CDR3 DNA: TGTGCCAGCAGTTACGACCCGGGTTACTACAATGAGCAGTTCTTC. Translating gives CASSYDPGYYNEQFF.

The chain is built from TRBV30 and TRBJ2-5; 7 positions agree with TRBD1. The CDR3 is 14 residues long. The V segment lost 2 bases and the J segment 5 bases; nucleotides outside the gene matches: 8. CDR1 and CDR2 (germline): GTSNPN, SVGIG (reference sequence). CDR3 in DNA: TGTGCCTGGAGTACGACAGGGTGGGGGGAGACCCAGTACTTC. It specifies CAWSTTGWGETQYF.

V gene TRBV7-6 combines with J gene TRBJ1-4; 8 bases fit TRBD1. V gave up 1 base and J gave up 7 bases; unmatched junction bases: 2. Germline values: CDR1 SGHVS, CDR2 FNYEAQ. The CDR3 extends over 14 amino acids. CDR3 protein: CASSLEDRVEKLFF. The CDR3 DNA reads TGTGCCAGCAGCTTAGAGGACAGGGTTGAAAAACTGTTTTTT.

About this clone itself: The sample carries other DNA sequences with the same CDR3. The CDR3: CASRPRGPSNQPQHF. CDR3 DNA sequence: TGTGCCAGCAGACCCAGGGGGCCGAGCAATCAGCCCCAGCATTTT. The genes are TRBV6-5 and TRBJ1-5; TRBD1 matches at 8 bases. The CDR3 sequence is 15 residues long. With V trimmed by 6 bases and J by 1 base, 5 bases remained unmatched. The germline CDR1 and CDR2 sequences are MNHEY and SVGAGI.

J is TRBJ1-1 and V is TRBV19; no reliable D call. The CDR3 is 14 amino acids. The germline V gene encodes CDR1 LNHDA and CDR2 SQIVND (reference sequence). Trimming left V 3 bases short and J 1 base short, with 9 bases between. This CDR3 reads CASSMLRENTEAFF. The DNA of the CDR3 is TGTGCCAGTAGTATGCTACGGGAGAACACTGAAGCTTTCTTT.

The chain combines TRBV7-8 with TRBJ2-2; D call uncertain. CDR1 is SGHVS, CDR2 FQNEAQ, per germline. The CDR3 length is 14 residues. Between the trimmed V and J ends, which lost 6 bases and 7 bases, there was a span of 15 bases. The CDR3 DNA follows: TGTGCCAGCAGATTCTCCTCGGGTAACGGGGAGCTGTTTTTT. Protein sequence: CASRFSSGNGELFF.

The rearrangement links TRBV7-8 to TRBJ2-7, with 9 bases matching TRBD1. This CDR3 is built from 16 residues. Per the germline V gene, CDR1 is SGHVS and CDR2 is FQNEAQ. Trimming removed 4 bases from V and 2 bases from J; junction bases left unmatched: 9. The CDR3 sequence is CASSWVWDRVPYEQYF. The CDR3 nucleotides read TGTGCCAGCAGCTGGGTCTGGGACAGGGTTCCCTACGAGCAGTACTTC.

V usage is TRBV12-3 or TRBV12-4 and J usage is TRBJ1-6; D remains unclear. V was clipped by 2 bases and J by 12 bases, with 8 bases between them. The CDR3 is made up of 12 amino acids. DNA for the CDR3: TGTGCCAGCAGTTTAAGTCAGGTACCCCTCCACTTT. Translated: CASSLSQVPLHF.

The rearrangement uses TRBV15 and TRBJ2-4; D might be TRBD1 (5 bases). The CDR3 totals 19 residues. Germline lookup yields CDR1 LNHNV and CDR2 YYDKDF (reference sequence). Trimming shortened V by 0 bases and J by 0 bases, and 18 bases separated the two germline ends. In nucleotides, the CDR3 is TGTGCCACCAGCAGAGAAAGGGGAACCCCCCCAATAGCCAAAAACATTCAGTACTTC. It translates to CATSRERGTPPIAKNIQYF.

In this sample, this clone turned up once. This chain uses TRBV6-5 with TRBJ2-2; TRBD2 might be the D (5 bases). V was cut by 2 bases and J by 4 bases, with 8 bases left in between. This CDR3 is built from 14 residues. Per the germline V gene, CDR1 is MNHEY and CDR2 is SVGAGI. CDR3 region: CASSYGGGTGELFF. CDR3 bases: TGTGCCAGCAGTTACGGAGGTGGCACCGGGGAGCTGTTTTTT.